Following are 3 T cell receptor beta chains from one sample sequenced in a study of blood T cell repertoires in COVID-19. Some clones are missing from TCRdb's copy, which holds only in-frame ones; the method was immunoSEQ multiplex PCR. This table holds over 150,000 clones, 80% to 85% found once. Sequencing input: peripheral blood. The source of these receptors is a woman between 35 and 50 years old with COVID-19, enrolled during active disease.

This clone was counted between two and nine times. The chain couples TRBV7-9 to TRBJ1-2; tentatively, D is TRBD1 (6 bases). There are 12 residues in the CDR3. Between the trimmed V and J ends, which lost 2 bases and 8 bases, there was a span of 9 bases. Germline V gene lookup returns CDR1 SEHNR and CDR2 FQNEAQ (reference sequence). CDR3: CASSLNGGGYTF. The CDR3 bases are TGTGCCAGCAGCTTAAATGGGGGCGGCTACACCTTC.

The chain carries TRBV18 and TRBJ2-3; 12 bases map to TRBD1. CDR1 KGHSH and CDR2 LQKENI come from the germline V gene. V shed 6 bases and J 6 bases; nucleotides not matched to a gene: 7. The CDR3 spans 15 residues. CDR3 sequence (DNA): TGTGCCAGCTCGCCGGGACAGGGGGCTTGGGATACGCAGTATTTT. Its protein product is CASSPGQGAWDTQYF.

The chain carries TRBV7-8 and TRBJ1-1; TRBD1 aligns across 9 bases. This CDR3 region has 17 residues. Germline lookup yields CDR1 SGHVS and CDR2 FQNEAQ. Trimming cost V 8 bases and J 0 bases; bases outside gene matches: 13. The CDR3 protein is CASLPGQGFGLNTEAFF. CDR3 sequence (DNA): TGTGCCAGCTTGCCGGGACAGGGTTTTGGCTTGAACACTGAAGCTTTCTTT.